The sequence of this T cell receptor (beta chain) was determined in a study of blood T cell repertoires in COVID-19. Study overall: The analysed material was cDNA or gDNA that came from T cells, B-cell-depleted T cells, or PBMCs.

The CDR3 contains 15 residues. Germline-derived CDR1 and CDR2 are MNHEY and SVGAGI. The V end lost 0 bases, the J end lost 7 bases, and 10 bases lay between the germline ends. Data came from immunoSEQ multiplex PCR; TCRdb stores just in-frame clones and leaves some out. This table has 100,000 to 150,000 clones, over 70% appearing once. The sequence was collected from a woman in her 70s with acute or convalescent COVID-19. Material: peripheral blood. J is TRBJ1-6 and V is TRBV6-5; D may be TRBD1 (5 bases). CDR3 in amino acids: CASSYSGTENSPLHF. The CDR3 DNA follows: TGTGCCAGCAGTTACTCAGGGACTGAGAATTCACCCCTCCACTTT.